These 27 T cell receptor beta chains originate from one sample sequenced in a study of tumor and adjacent non-tumor tissue in lung cancer. A modified ARM-PCR protocol with three rounds of nested PCR amplified TCRbeta. Each CDR3 protein gets one entry after TCRdb re-called the multiplex PCR reads with MiXCR. The sample has roughly 82,000 distinct CDR3 sequences; around 82% are singletons. This sample's RNA came from whole unsorted tissue. The normal lung tissue was taken more than 3 cm from the tumor edge. Sequencing used distant non-tumor lung tissue. The receptors here all came from a woman between 45 and 60 years old with non-small cell lung cancer.

A few counts support this clonotype. This chain joins TRBV19 and TRBJ2-2; 7 nucleotides agree with TRBD1. Germline CDR1 and CDR2: LNHDA and SQIVND (reference sequence). The CDR3 sequence is 16 residues long. V was clipped by 4 bases and J by 3 bases; unmatched bases: 8. The CDR3 DNA is TGTGCCAGTAGTAAATCCATCAGGGGGTACACCGGGGAGCTGTTTTTT. Its protein product is CASSKSIRGYTGELFF.

Remarks on this clonotype: At one end the junction does not follow the germline gene, possibly because of a read error. The chain carries TRBV6-1 and TRBJ1-5; TRBD1 aligns across 7 bases. The germline gives CDR1 MNHNS, CDR2 SASEGT. This CDR3 has 14 amino acids. In DNA form, the CDR3 reads TGTACCAGCGCCCGGACAGGAGGCTATCAGCCCCAGCATTTT. Translated: CTSARTGGYQPQHF.

There are many counts of this clonotype. CDR3 DNA: TGCAGTGCGTATGGGTCTGGAAACACCATATATTTT. This encodes CSAYGSGNTIYF. This rearrangement joins TRBV20-1 to TRBJ1-3; D gene unclear. CDR1 DFQATT and CDR2 SNEGSKA come from the germline V gene (reference sequence). Trimming cost V 6 bases and J 1 base, with 7 bases left between them. The CDR3 totals 12 residues.

Turning to this clonotype: Since a much larger clone is just one base distant, this may be a read error. J is TRBJ1-1 and V is TRBV24-1; weak D call: TRBD1 (5 bases). Germline V gene data show CDR1 as KGHDR and CDR2 as SFDVKD. V was trimmed by 4 bases and J by 1 base, leaving 6 bases between them. The CDR3 totals 13 residues. CDR3 residues: CATSEGTNTEAFF. CDR3 bases: TGTGCCACCAGTGAAGGGACGAACACTGAAGCTTTCTTT.

Note on this clonotype: Being one base from a much bigger clone, this may be a read error. The genes are TRBV28 and TRBJ2-7, with TRBD1 matching over 7 bases. With V trimmed by 7 bases and J by 5 bases, 14 bases remained unmatched. This CDR3 contains 15 residues. CDR1 and CDR2 from the germline V gene are MDHEN and SYDVKM. The DNA of the CDR3 is TGTGCCAGCACCCTCCCCGGGACAGTAACACACGAGCAGTACTTC. Protein sequence: CASTLPGTVTHEQYF.

The count of this clonotype is one. The junction departs from the called germline gene at one end, perhaps through a read error. CDR3 sequence reads: CASSENSGNERFF. As DNA, the CDR3 is TGCGCCAGCAGTGAGAATTCGGGTAATGAGCGGTTCTTC. The chain joins TRBV10-1 to TRBJ2-1, with D uncertain. This CDR3 contains 13 residues. Germline loops: CDR1 WNHNN, CDR2 SYGVQD (reference sequence).

Concerning this clonotype: The CDR3 does not close with the conserved phenylalanine or tryptophan, likely indicating a read error. V gene TRBV5-6 combines with J gene TRBJ2-7, with unresolved D. This CDR3 is 13 amino acids long. The germline V gene has CDR1 SGHDT and CDR2 YYEEEE. This CDR3 is CASSLDATYEQYL. The CDR3 DNA reads TGTGCCAGCAGTTTGGATGCTACCTACGAGCAGTACCTC.

Comment on this clonotype: Mismatch with germline at one junction end may stem from a read error. J is TRBJ2-1 and V is TRBV4-1; 7 nucleotides align to TRBD2. The CDR3 sequence is 18 residues long. CDR1 and CDR2 (germline): MGHRA, YSYEKL. In DNA, the CDR3 is TGCGCTAGCAGCCAAGAAGGCTGTGGGGGGGAGGGATACAATGAGCAGTTCTTC. Translation: CASSQEGCGGEGYNEQFF.

With respect to this clonotype: One end of the junction varies from germline; a read error may be responsible. The J gene is TRBJ1-2, the V gene TRBV12-3 or TRBV12-4; D remains ambiguous. This CDR3 has 13 amino acids. CDR3 amino acids: CASLPSSLYGHTF. The DNA for the CDR3 is TGTGCCAGCCTGCCTAGTAGCCTCTATGGCCACACCTTC.

This clonotype showed up just once. An end of the junction differs from the germline gene, which may be a read error. The chain joins TRBV4-2 to TRBJ2-6, with a weak D call TRBD2 (5 bases). Germline V lookup: CDR1 LGHNA, CDR2 YNFKEQ. This CDR3 has 16 amino acids. CDR3 nucleotides: TGTGCCAACAGCCAAGAGGGCGGCTCTGGGCCCAACATCCTGACTTTC. Amino acids: CANSQEGGSGPNILTF.

This chain links TRBV29-1 with TRBJ1-1; a possible D gene is TRBD1 (5 bases). Per germline, CDR1 SQVTM and CDR2 ANQGSEA. The CDR3 covers 13 residues. In DNA form, the CDR3 reads TGCGACGCCCACATCCCCACAGGAGCCGAAGCTTTCTTT. This sequence encodes CDAHIPTGAEAFF. Based on the CDR3 plus reference TRBV29-1 and TRBJ1-1, the full variable domain is SAVISQKPSRDICQRGTSLTIQCQVDSQVTMMFWYRQQPGQSLTLIATANQGSEATYESGFVIDKFPISRPNLTFSTLTVSNMSPEDSSIYLCDAHIPTGAEAFFGQGTRLTVV.

With respect to this clonotype: The junction departs from germline at one end; a sequencing error may be responsible. This chain links TRBV10-3 with TRBJ2-1, with D tentatively TRBD2 (6 bases). CDR1 is ENHRY, CDR2 SYGVKD, per germline. The CDR3 sequence is 17 residues long. CDR3 sequence reads: CAVSERFSGGLYNEQFF. CDR3 DNA: TGTGCCGTCAGTGAAAGATTCTCCGGGGGACTCTACAATGAGCAGTTCTTC.

A note on this clonotype: A much larger clone differs from this one at a single base, so this may be a read error. This chain joins TRBV28 and TRBJ2-7; TRBD2 agrees at 7 bases. CDR1 is MDHEN, CDR2 SYDVKM, per germline. The V gene end was trimmed by 8 bases and the J gene end by 4 bases; junction bases not matched to a gene: 14. This CDR3 region has 15 residues. DNA for the CDR3: TGTGCCAGCCGGGCCCGGGGCGGGGGTCTATACGAGCAGTACTTC. Protein product: CASRARGGGLYEQYF.

This clonotype showed up many times. The chain carries TRBV6-5 and TRBJ2-5; 10 nucleotides match TRBD1. Trimming at V came to 4 bases and at J to 7 bases, leaving 6 bases not matched to a gene. Germline CDR1 reads MNHEY; CDR2 reads SVGAGI. The CDR3 has 14 amino acids. CDR3 residues: CASSLGQGGSTQYF. CDR3 sequence (DNA): TGTGCCAGCAGTTTAGGACAGGGGGGCTCGACCCAGTACTTC.

In the case of this clonotype: This may stem from a read error, because a much larger clone lies one nucleotide away. As the CDR3 is not closed by the conserved phenylalanine or tryptophan, this likely results from a read error. This chain links TRBV5-1 with TRBJ2-1, with TRBD2 identical over 7 bases. The CDR3 runs to 12 residues. J gave up 9 bases and V 4 bases, and 4 bases lay outside the gene matches. Germline CDR1 SGHRS, CDR2 YFSETQ. CDR3 DNA: TGCGCCAGCAGCGAGCGGGAAGCTGAGCAGTTCTCC. It encodes CASSEREAEQFS.

Comments on this clonotype: Germline is not matched at one junction end, which may reflect a read error. This chain uses TRBV10-3 with TRBJ2-2; tentatively, D is TRBD2 (6 bases). This CDR3 spans 16 amino acids. Per the germline V gene, CDR1 is ENHRY and CDR2 is SYGVKD. CDR3 in amino acids: CAISGPSGGNAGELFF. DNA of the CDR3: TGTGCCATCAGTGGTCCTAGTGGGGGGAACGCCGGGGAGCTGTTTTTT.

For this clonotype: Just one base apart from a much larger clone, this may be a read error. This rearrangement joins TRBV28 to TRBJ1-5; D is unresolved. This CDR3 is 14 amino acids long. The germline CDR1 and CDR2 sequences are MDHEN and SYDVKM. The V end was cut by 2 bases, the J end by 7 bases, with 12 bases between. The CDR3 DNA sequence: TGTGCCAGCAGTTTACTAGGAAACAAACAGCCCCAGCATTTT. This encodes CASSLLGNKQPQHF.

For this clonotype: Relative to the germline gene, one junction end is altered; a read error may explain this. V and J are TRBV6-2 or TRBV6-3 and TRBJ2-1; D not certain. This CDR3 spans 14 amino acids. Germline V gene data show CDR1 as MNHEY and CDR2 as SVGEGT. This chain's CDR3 is CASSYTENTSERFF. The CDR3 DNA is TGTGCCAGCAGTTATACGGAAAACACAAGTGAGCGGTTCTTC.

On this clonotype: It is likely a read error, because the conserved phenylalanine at the end of the CDR3 is missing. The chain combines TRBV6-6 with TRBJ2-5, with D perhaps TRBD2 (5 bases). Looked up from germline, CDR1 is MNHNY and CDR2 is SVGAGI (reference sequence). CDR3 size: 15 residues. The CDR3 DNA reads TGTGCCAGCAGTCTCCCGGACCCAGCTGGGGAGATCCAGTACATC. Its translation: CASSLPDPAGEIQYI.

The chain carries TRBV6-2 or TRBV6-3 and TRBJ1-2; D is uncertain. This CDR3 has 13 residues. Germline loops: CDR1 MNHEY, CDR2 SVGEGT. CDR3 residues: CPSDRADGDGYTF. The DNA of the CDR3 is TGTCCTAGCGATAGAGCGGACGGTGATGGCTACACCTTC.

Note on this clonotype: Just one base apart from a much larger clone, this may be a read error. V gene TRBV5-6 combines with J gene TRBJ2-3; TRBD2 matches at 8 bases. The germline gives CDR1 SGHDT, CDR2 YYEEEE. The CDR3 covers 16 residues. Losses at the gene ends were 1 base for V and 5 bases for J; bases not matched to a gene: 9. The CDR3 spells CASSLYTGGQIDTQYF. In DNA form, the CDR3 reads TGTGCCAGCAGCTTGTACACGGGAGGGCAGATAGATACGCAGTATTTT.

V usage is TRBV6-2 or TRBV6-3 and J usage is TRBJ2-7; TRBD1 agrees at 9 bases. V was pared by 8 bases and J by 5 bases, with 4 bases of the junction left unmatched. The CDR3 consists of 12 residues. The germline gives CDR1 MNHEY, CDR2 SVGEGT. CDR3 sequence: CASGDRVDEQYF. For the CDR3, the DNA is TGTGCCAGCGGGGACAGGGTGGACGAGCAGTACTTC.

The rearrangement links TRBV20-1 to TRBJ2-7; the match to TRBD2 covers 15 bases. Unmatched junction bases numbered 12, after V lost 4 bases and J lost 2 bases. Germline V gene sequence: CDR1 DFQATT, CDR2 SNEGSKA (reference sequence). This CDR3 spans 18 amino acids. The CDR3 here is CSATPGGLAGGVAYEQYF. For the CDR3, the DNA is TGCAGTGCTACGCCGGGGGGACTAGCGGGAGGAGTGGCCTACGAGCAGTACTTC.

This chain uses TRBV10-2 with TRBJ2-3, with D possibly being TRBD2 (5 bases). CDR1 and CDR2 (germline): WSHSY, SAAADI. The V end was cut by 3 bases, the J end by 1 base, with 14 bases between. The CDR3 contains 16 residues. The CDR3 DNA sequence: TGCGCCAGCAGTGATACTAGGAGTCCTGGCACAGATACGCAGTATTTT. Residues: CASSDTRSPGTDTQYF.

Comments on this clonotype: The conserved closing phenylalanine or tryptophan is absent in this CDR3, likely reflecting a read error. The chain has TRBV6-1 and TRBJ2-1, with a possible D match to TRBD2 (5 bases). With 2 bases removed from V and 5 bases from J, the gap between germline ends came to 16 bases. This CDR3 comprises 16 residues. CDR1 and CDR2 (germline): MNHNS, SASEGT. CDR3 sequence: CASSESLRGPNNEQFI. In DNA, the CDR3 is TGTGCCAGCAGTGAATCGCTGAGAGGGCCCAACAATGAGCAGTTCATC.

This clonotype was detected once. A junction boundary mismatches the germline segment, possibly from a read error. CDR3 sequence: CASSRGLTEGNTQYF. DNA of the CDR3: TGCGCCAGCAGCCGGGGTCTGACTGAGGGAAATACACAGTATTTT. This chain joins TRBV4-1 and TRBJ2-3, with D possibly TRBD2 on 5 matching bases. The CDR3 is made up of 15 amino acids. Germline lookup yields CDR1 MGHRA and CDR2 YSYEKL.

As for this clonotype: One end of the junction fails to match germline, which may point to a read error. The genes are TRBV11-2 and TRBJ1-3; the D is unclear. This CDR3 has 17 amino acids. CDR1 and CDR2 from the germline V gene are SGHAT and FQNNGV. The CDR3 DNA is TGTGCCAGCAGCTTCTCTTTCGACTGTTTCTCTGGGAACACCATATATTTT. It is translated as CASSFSFDCFSGNTIYF.